Each of the 27 T cell receptor beta chains below was sequenced from the same sample in a study of T cell responses to AZD1222 COVID-19 vaccine (dated by TCRdb to about 2021). The library was produced with the immunoSEQ multiplex PCR assay. The source is immuneACCESS, and TCRdb retained only in-frame sequences with V and J called. Part of the clones is not carried over; for the studies checked, unresolved V genes explain less than half of this, and the remainder is unexplained. The sample profile shows about 130,000 clones; approximately 88% of them were found once. In total, the top ten clones hold under 6% of the sample. The time point label, read with the paper, signifies: about 28 days (+/-7) after the second vaccine dose. Material: peripheral blood, obtained 28 days after the second AZD1222 dose. The receptors stem from an adult who received the AZD1222 COVID-19 vaccine.

This clone was recorded once. J is TRBJ1-2 and V is TRBV6-5; TRBD1 matches 7 bases. Germline values: CDR1 MNHEY, CDR2 SVGAGI. This CDR3 spans 14 amino acids. V shed 6 bases, J shed 2 bases, and the junction held 6 bases outside the gene matches. This CDR3 is CASSPGQQNYGYTF. Written as DNA, the CDR3 is TGTGCCAGCAGCCCGGGACAGCAGAACTATGGCTACACCTTC.

The chain recombines TRBV11-2 with TRBJ2-1, with TRBD2 identical over 8 bases. Trimming removed 5 bases from V and 7 bases from J; junction bases left unmatched: 7. Germline values: CDR1 SGHAT, CDR2 FQNNGV. The CDR3 totals 14 residues. CDR3 bases: TGTGCCAGCAGCCCGGGACTAGGGTGGAATGAGCAGTTCTTC. It encodes CASSPGLGWNEQFF. Together with reference TRBV11-2 and TRBJ2-1, the CDR3 gives the full variable domain: EAGVAQSPRYKIIEKRQSVAFWCNPISGHATLYWYQQILGQGPKLLIQFQNNGVVDDSQLPKDRFSAERLKGVDSTLKIQPAKLEDSAVYLCASSPGLGWNEQFFGPGTRLTVL.

The V gene is TRBV19, the J gene TRBJ1-5; a possible D gene is TRBD1 (6 bases). The CDR3 is made up of 17 amino acids. V lost 8 bases and J 0 bases, leaving 20 bases between the germline ends. The germline gives CDR1 LNHDA, CDR2 SQIVND (reference sequence). As DNA, the CDR3 is TGTGCCAGTGAAATGGGGGGCGGAGGATATAGCAATCAGCCCCAGCATTTT. Amino acid sequence: CASEMGGGGYSNQPQHF.

DNA of the CDR3: TGCAGCGTTGAAACCGGGATAGGACGCGAGCAGTACTTC. It yields the protein CSVETGIGREQYF. This chain joins TRBV29-1 and TRBJ2-7; maybe TRBD2 (5 bases). The CDR3 is 13 residues long. Trimming left V 2 bases short and J 6 bases short, with 14 bases between. Germline CDR1 SQVTM, CDR2 ANQGSEA.

The chain has TRBV11-3 and TRBJ2-2, with 8 bases fitting TRBD2. The V segment lost 4 bases and the J segment 5 bases; nucleotides outside the gene matches: 15. This CDR3 is 18 amino acids long. Germline assignment: CDR1 SGHNT and CDR2 YENEEA. The CDR3 nucleotides are TGTGCCAGCAGCTCCAGGAAGGATAGCGGGACCAGAACCGGGGAGCTGTTTTTT. It specifies CASSSRKDSGTRTGELFF. The whole variable domain, filled in from reference TRBV11-3 and TRBJ2-2, reads EAGVVQSPRYKIIEKKQPVAFWCNPISGHNTLYWYLQNLGQGPELLIRYENEEAVDDSQLPKDRFSAERLKGVDSTLKIQPAELGDSAVYLCASSSRKDSGTRTGELFFGEGSRLTVL.

The V call is TRBV28, the J call TRBJ1-3; a possible D gene is TRBD1 (5 bases). V shed 5 bases and J shed 1 base, with 9 bases lying between them. Germline V gene data show CDR1 as MDHEN and CDR2 as SYDVKM. The CDR3 spans 14 residues. The CDR3 DNA sequence: TGTGCCAGCAGTCCCGGGGGATCTGGAAACACCATATATTTT. Translated: CASSPGGSGNTIYF.

Concerning this clone itself: Other nucleotide sequences from this sample produce the same CDR3. The chain combines TRBV28 with TRBJ1-2, with D maybe TRBD1 (5 bases). V was pared by 6 bases and J by 4 bases, with 12 bases between. This CDR3 comprises 13 residues. Germline V CDR1 and CDR2: MDHEN, SYDVKM. The CDR3 nucleotides are TGTGCCAGCAGACTTGAGGGGCTCTATGGCTACACCTTC. It codes for CASRLEGLYGYTF.

Of note for this clone: A read error may produce the germline difference seen at one junction end. The chain uses TRBV28 and TRBJ2-7, with 8 nucleotides matching TRBD1. The V gene's germline CDR1 is MDHEN and CDR2 SYDVKM. This CDR3 region has 12 residues. In DNA form, the CDR3 reads TGTGCCAGCAGTTTATTCGGGACAGGACCTTATTTC. This translates into CASSLFGTGPYF.

The rearrangement links TRBV4-3 to TRBJ1-3, with D possibly TRBD1 on 6 matching bases. CDR1 is LGHNA, CDR2 YSLEER, per germline. Deletions cut 3 bases from V and 0 bases from J, with 15 bases between. The CDR3 totals 17 residues. The CDR3 nucleotides read TGCGCCAGCAGCCATGGGGGGCAGGGAAGCTCTGGAAACACCATATATTTT. Encoded protein: CASSHGGQGSSGNTIYF.

The CDR3 region is CASSLTSNQPQHF. CDR3 in DNA: TGTGCCAGCAGTTTAACTAGCAATCAGCCCCAGCATTTT. V and J are TRBV27 and TRBJ1-5; D unresolved. V was clipped by 2 bases and J by 0 bases, with 2 bases between them. This CDR3 region has 13 residues. CDR1 and CDR2 (germline): MNHEY, SMNVEV (reference sequence).

The CDR3 sequence: CASRLNTEAFF. CDR3 in DNA: TGTGCCAGTAGACTGAACACTGAAGCTTTCTTT. The gene calls are TRBV19 and TRBJ1-1; no firm D call. Trimming removed 6 bases at V and 0 bases at J, with 2 bases between. The CDR3 is 11 amino acids. CDR1 and CDR2 from the germline V gene are LNHDA and SQIVND (reference sequence).

The rearrangement joins TRBV15 to TRBJ2-5; D gene uncertain. The V gene lost 2 bases and the J gene lost 5 bases, with 9 bases spanning the gap. The CDR3 loop spans 13 amino acids. Germline-derived CDR1 and CDR2 are LNHNV and YYDKDF (reference sequence). The CDR3 loop is CATSRPPVETQYF. The CDR3 DNA is TGTGCCACCAGCAGACCCCCAGTCGAGACCCAGTACTTC.

This clone turned up a few times. The rearrangement joins TRBV7-9 to TRBJ2-1; 11 bases are a match to TRBD2. The CDR3 is 15 amino acids. Per the germline V gene, CDR1 is SEHNR and CDR2 is FQNEAQ (reference sequence). V trimming: 7 bases; J trimming: 6 bases; junction bases outside the gene matches: 8. Here the CDR3 reads CASTSLAGALNEQFF. The CDR3 region has the DNA TGTGCCAGCACCTCACTAGCGGGAGCCCTCAATGAGCAGTTCTTC.

The rearrangement joins TRBV10-3 to TRBJ2-7, with D hard to call. The CDR3 sequence is 13 residues long. Germline V gene sequence: CDR1 ENHRY, CDR2 SYGVKD. The ends were cut back, 0 bases at V and 4 bases at J, with 7 bases in the middle. The CDR3 DNA reads as TGTGCCATCAGTGAGTCGACGGAGTACGAGCAGTACTTC. It translates to CAISESTEYEQYF.

This chain uses TRBV25-1 with TRBJ1-1; D call uncertain. The V gene's germline CDR1 is MGHDK and CDR2 SYGVNS. The CDR3 contains 13 residues. Trimming removed 3 bases at V and 3 bases at J, with 8 bases between. CDR3 sequence (DNA): TGTGCCAGCAGTGACCGTTGGGACACTGAAGCTTTCTTT. Translating gives CASSDRWDTEAFF.

In this sample, this clone turned up once. The chain joins TRBV6-2 or TRBV6-3 to TRBJ2-3; D is unclear. From germline, CDR1 is MNHEY and CDR2 SVGEGT. The CDR3 runs 11 residues. Trimming shortened V by 2 bases and J by 5 bases, and 2 bases separated the two germline ends. The CDR3 region has the DNA TGTGCCAGCAGTTACCAAGATACGCAGTATTTT. The encoded protein is CASSYQDTQYF.

This clone appeared once. The chain joins TRBV7-2 to TRBJ2-2; maybe TRBD2 (6 bases). V lost 4 bases, J lost 2 bases, and 17 bases lay in between. CDR1 and CDR2 (germline): SGHTA, FQGNSA. The CDR3 has 17 residues. CDR3 DNA sequence: TGTGCCAGCAGCTCCCCCGCGGGATGGGGAAACACCGGGGAGCTGTTTTTT. It translates to CASSSPAGWGNTGELFF. Drawing the rest from reference TRBV7-2 and TRBJ2-2, the complete variable domain is GAGVSQSPSNKVTEKGKDVELRCDPISGHTALYWYRQSLGQGLEFLIYFQGNSAPDKSGLPSDRFSAERTGGSVSTLTIQRTQQEDSAVYLCASSSPAGWGNTGELFFGEGSRLTVL.

The chain recombines TRBV13 with TRBJ1-6; the D gene is possibly TRBD1 (5 bases). V was shortened by 5 bases and J by 7 bases, with 15 bases between the two germline ends. CDR3 length: 15 amino acids. CDR1 and CDR2 (germline): PRHDT, FYEKMQ (reference sequence). DNA of the CDR3: TGTGCCAGCAGCCTATCCGGGACCACAAATTCACCCCTCCACTTT. Translating it yields CASSLSGTTNSPLHF.

This clone was recorded only once. The J gene is TRBJ2-7, the V gene TRBV10-3, with 8 bases fitting TRBD1. The junction had 9 bases not matched to a gene; V was cut back by 3 bases and J by 2 bases. Germline V gene data show CDR1 as ENHRY and CDR2 as SYGVKD. The CDR3 runs to 16 residues. Here the CDR3 reads CAISDRETGDTYEQYF. The CDR3 region has the DNA TGTGCCATCAGTGACAGGGAGACAGGGGACACCTACGAGCAGTACTTC.

The chain links TRBV2 to TRBJ1-6, with 7 bases fitting TRBD1. Germline V CDR1 and CDR2: SNHLY, FYNNEI. With 6 bases clipped from V and 9 bases from J, the junction kept 8 bases outside the gene matches. This CDR3 spans 14 amino acids. Here the CDR3 reads CASRTGRLPSPLHF. In nucleotides, the CDR3 is TGTGCCAGCAGGACAGGGCGCTTACCTTCACCCCTCCACTTT.

CDR3 coding DNA: TGTGCCAGCAGCGTCGGAGGGGTAGAGTGGAATGAGCAGTTCTTC. Encoded protein: CASSVGGVEWNEQFF. The chain is built from TRBV9 and TRBJ2-1, with a weak D call TRBD2 (6 bases). Germline V lookup: CDR1 SGDLS, CDR2 YYNGEE. V was trimmed by 2 bases and J by 7 bases, leaving 16 bases between them. This CDR3 spans 15 amino acids.

This sequence joins TRBV9 and TRBJ1-2; no firm D call. There are 18 residues in the CDR3. Between the trimmed V and J ends, which lost 4 bases and 0 bases, there was a span of 22 bases. Germline loops: CDR1 SGDLS, CDR2 YYNGEE. CDR3 amino acids: CASSSQSRGQKTNYGYTF. As DNA, the CDR3 is TGTGCCAGCAGCTCCCAAAGTAGAGGGCAGAAAACTAACTATGGCTACACCTTC.

The rearrangement links TRBV28 to TRBJ1-2; D possibly corresponds to TRBD1 (5 bases). The germline gives CDR1 MDHEN, CDR2 SYDVKM. The CDR3 sequence is 16 residues long. Trimming pared 2 bases from V and 0 bases from J, leaving 13 bases between. The CDR3 bases are TGTGCCAGCAGTTTAGGGGGGAGAATGTCTAACTATGGCTACACCTTC. Residues: CASSLGGRMSNYGYTF.

J is TRBJ2-2 and V is TRBV19, with TRBD2 as a possible D gene (6 bases). Germline V CDR1 and CDR2: LNHDA, SQIVND (reference sequence). This CDR3 contains 15 residues. V gave up 7 bases and J gave up 3 bases, with 15 bases separating them. The CDR3 sequence: CASTPARGHTGELFF. The CDR3 coding sequence is TGTGCCAGTACCCCCGCGCGGGGACACACCGGGGAGCTGTTTTTT.

The chain couples TRBV2 to TRBJ1-1; TRBD1 is a possible D gene (6 bases). This CDR3 is 20 amino acids long. V was pared by 7 bases and J by 1 base, with 31 bases between. Per germline, CDR1 SNHLY and CDR2 FYNNEI. The CDR3 region is CASTHPRWGASRKENTEAFF. The CDR3 bases are TGTGCCAGCACTCACCCGCGGTGGGGGGCGAGTAGGAAGGAGAACACTGAAGCTTTCTTT.

The chain recombines TRBV5-1 with TRBJ2-5, with TRBD1 identical over 9 bases. In germline, CDR1 is SGHRS, CDR2 YFSETQ. J gave up 4 bases and V 2 bases, and 6 bases lay outside the gene matches. The CDR3 contains 15 residues. For the CDR3, the DNA is TGCGCCAGCAGCTTAGGACAGGGGACTCGAGAGACCCAGTACTTC. This encodes CASSLGQGTRETQYF.

The chain joins TRBV4-1 to TRBJ1-6; D not certain. Trimming removed 4 bases at V and 7 bases at J, with 14 bases between. There are 15 residues in the CDR3. Germline V gene sequence: CDR1 MGHRA, CDR2 YSYEKL. The DNA of the CDR3 is TGCGCCAGCAGCCCTCTAGGAGCATTCAATTCACCCCTCCACTTT. This translates into CASSPLGAFNSPLHF.